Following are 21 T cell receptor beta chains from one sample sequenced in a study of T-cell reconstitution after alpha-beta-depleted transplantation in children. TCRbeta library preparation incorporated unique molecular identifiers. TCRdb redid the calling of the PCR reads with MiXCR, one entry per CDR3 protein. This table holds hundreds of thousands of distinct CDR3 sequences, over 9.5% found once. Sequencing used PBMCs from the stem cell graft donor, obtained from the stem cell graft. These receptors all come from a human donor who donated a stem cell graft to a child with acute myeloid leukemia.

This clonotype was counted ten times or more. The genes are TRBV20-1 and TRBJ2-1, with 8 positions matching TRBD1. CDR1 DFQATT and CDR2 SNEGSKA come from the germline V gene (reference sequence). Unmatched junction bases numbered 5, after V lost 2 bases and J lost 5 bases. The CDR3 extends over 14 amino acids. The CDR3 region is CSARSGQGNNEQFF. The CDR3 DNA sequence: TGCAGTGCTAGATCCGGACAGGGTAACAATGAGCAGTTCTTC.

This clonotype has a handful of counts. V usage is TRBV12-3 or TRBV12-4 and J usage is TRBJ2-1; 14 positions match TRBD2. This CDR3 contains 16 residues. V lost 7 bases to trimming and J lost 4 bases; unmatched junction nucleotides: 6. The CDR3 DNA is TGTGCCAGCAACTTGGGACTAGCGGGGGCTTACAATGAGCAGTTCTTC. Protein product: CASNLGLAGAYNEQFF.

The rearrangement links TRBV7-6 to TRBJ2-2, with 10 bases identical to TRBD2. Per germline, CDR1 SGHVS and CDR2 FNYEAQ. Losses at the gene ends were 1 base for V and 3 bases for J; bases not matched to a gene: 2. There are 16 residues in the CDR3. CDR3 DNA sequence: TGTGCCAGCAGCTTAGTCAGCGGGAGGGACACCGGGGAGCTGTTTTTT. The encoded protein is CASSLVSGRDTGELFF. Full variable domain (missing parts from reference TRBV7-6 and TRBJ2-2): GAGVSQSPRYKVTKRGQDVALRCDPISGHVSLYWYRQALGQGPEFLTYFNYEAQQDKSGLPNDRFSAERPEGSISTLTIQRTEQRDSAMYRCASSLVSGRDTGELFFGEGSRLTVL.

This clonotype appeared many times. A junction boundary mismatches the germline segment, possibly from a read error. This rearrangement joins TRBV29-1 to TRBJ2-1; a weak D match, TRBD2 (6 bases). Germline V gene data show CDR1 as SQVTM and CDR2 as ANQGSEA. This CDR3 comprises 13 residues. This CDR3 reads CSSGLSSYNEQFF. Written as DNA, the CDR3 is TGTTCAAGCGGGCTTAGCTCCTACAATGAGCAGTTCTTC.

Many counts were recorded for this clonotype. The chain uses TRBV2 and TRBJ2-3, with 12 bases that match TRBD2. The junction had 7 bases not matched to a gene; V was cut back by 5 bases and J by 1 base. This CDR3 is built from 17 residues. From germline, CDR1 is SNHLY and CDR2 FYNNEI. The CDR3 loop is CASSPTSSGRGTDTQYF. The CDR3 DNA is TGTGCCAGCAGTCCTACCTCTAGCGGGAGGGGCACAGATACGCAGTATTTT.

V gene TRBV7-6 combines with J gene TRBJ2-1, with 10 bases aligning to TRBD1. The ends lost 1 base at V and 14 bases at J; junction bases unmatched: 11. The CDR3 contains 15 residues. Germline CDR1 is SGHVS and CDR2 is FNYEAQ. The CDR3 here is CASSLDLDRGIVKFF. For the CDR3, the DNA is TGTGCCAGCAGCTTAGATTTGGACAGGGGGATAGTAAAGTTCTTC.

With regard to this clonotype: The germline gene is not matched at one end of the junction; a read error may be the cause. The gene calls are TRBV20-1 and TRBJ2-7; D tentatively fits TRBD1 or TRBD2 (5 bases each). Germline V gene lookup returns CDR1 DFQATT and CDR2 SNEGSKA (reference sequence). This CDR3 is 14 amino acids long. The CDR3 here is CNARWDGGSYEQYF. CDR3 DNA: TGCAATGCTAGATGGGACGGTGGCTCCTACGAGCAGTACTTC.

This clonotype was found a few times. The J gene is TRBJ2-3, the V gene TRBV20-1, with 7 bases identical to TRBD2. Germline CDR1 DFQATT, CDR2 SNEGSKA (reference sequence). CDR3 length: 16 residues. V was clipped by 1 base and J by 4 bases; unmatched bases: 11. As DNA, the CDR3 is TGCAGTGCTAGAGGGCCCCTAGCGGTGGGGCCAGATACGCAGTATTTT. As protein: CSARGPLAVGPDTQYF.

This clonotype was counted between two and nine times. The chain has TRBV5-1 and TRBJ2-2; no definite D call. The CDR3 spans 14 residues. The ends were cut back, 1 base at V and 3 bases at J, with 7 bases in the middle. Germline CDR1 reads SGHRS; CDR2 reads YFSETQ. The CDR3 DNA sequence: TGCGCCAGCAGCTTGTTAACTGACACCGGGGAGCTGTTTTTT. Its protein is CASSLLTDTGELFF.

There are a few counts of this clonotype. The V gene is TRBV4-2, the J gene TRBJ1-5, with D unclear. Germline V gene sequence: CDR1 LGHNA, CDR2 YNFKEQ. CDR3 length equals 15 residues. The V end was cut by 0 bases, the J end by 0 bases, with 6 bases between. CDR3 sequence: CASSQDRDSNQPQHF. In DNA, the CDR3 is TGTGCCAGCAGCCAAGATCGCGATAGCAATCAGCCCCAGCATTTT.

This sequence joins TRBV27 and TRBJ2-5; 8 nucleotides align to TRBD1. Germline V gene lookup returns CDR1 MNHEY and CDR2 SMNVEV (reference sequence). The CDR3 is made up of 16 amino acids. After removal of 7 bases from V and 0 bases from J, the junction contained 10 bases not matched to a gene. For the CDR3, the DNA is TGTGCCAGCAAACTCTCGCCAGGGGGCTACCAAGAGACCCAGTACTTC. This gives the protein CASKLSPGGYQETQYF.

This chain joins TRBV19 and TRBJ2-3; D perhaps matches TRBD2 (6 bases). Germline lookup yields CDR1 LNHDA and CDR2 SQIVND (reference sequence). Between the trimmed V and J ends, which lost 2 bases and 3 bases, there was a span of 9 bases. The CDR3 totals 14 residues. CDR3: CASSIPGETDTQYF. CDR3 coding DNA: TGTGCCAGTAGTATACCGGGAGAGACAGATACGCAGTATTTT. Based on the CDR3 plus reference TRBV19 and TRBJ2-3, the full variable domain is DGGITQSPKYLFRKEGQNVTLSCEQNLNHDAMYWYRQDPGQGLRLIYYSQIVNDFQKGDIAEGYSVSREKKESFPLTVTSAQKNPTAFYLCASSIPGETDTQYFGPGTRLTVL.

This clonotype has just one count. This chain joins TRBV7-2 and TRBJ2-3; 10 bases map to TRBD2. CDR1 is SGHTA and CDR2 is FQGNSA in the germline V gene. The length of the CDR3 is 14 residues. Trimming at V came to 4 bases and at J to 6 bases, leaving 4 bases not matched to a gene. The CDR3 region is CASSYSGRGDTQYF. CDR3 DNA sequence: TGTGCCAGCAGCTACAGCGGGAGGGGGGATACGCAGTATTTT.

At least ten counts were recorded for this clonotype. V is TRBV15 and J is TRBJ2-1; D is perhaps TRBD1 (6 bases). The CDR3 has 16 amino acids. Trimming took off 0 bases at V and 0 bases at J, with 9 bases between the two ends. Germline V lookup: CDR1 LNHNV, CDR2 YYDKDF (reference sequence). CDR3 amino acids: CATSREGAHSYNEQFF. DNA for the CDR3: TGTGCCACCAGCAGAGAGGGGGCACACTCCTACAATGAGCAGTTCTTC.

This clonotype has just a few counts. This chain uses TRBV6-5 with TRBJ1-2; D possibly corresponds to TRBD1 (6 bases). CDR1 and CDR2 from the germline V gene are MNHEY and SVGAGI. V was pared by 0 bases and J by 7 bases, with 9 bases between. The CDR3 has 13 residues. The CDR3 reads CASSYSTGAGYTF. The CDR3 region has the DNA TGTGCCAGCAGTTACTCGACGGGGGCTGGCTACACCTTC.

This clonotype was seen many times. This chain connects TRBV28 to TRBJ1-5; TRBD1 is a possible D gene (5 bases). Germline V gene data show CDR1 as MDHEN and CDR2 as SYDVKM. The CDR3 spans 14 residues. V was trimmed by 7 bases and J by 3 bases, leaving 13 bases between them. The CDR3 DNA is TGTGCCAGCACCCGGCGGGGGAACAATCAGCCCCAGCATTTT. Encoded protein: CASTRRGNNQPQHF.

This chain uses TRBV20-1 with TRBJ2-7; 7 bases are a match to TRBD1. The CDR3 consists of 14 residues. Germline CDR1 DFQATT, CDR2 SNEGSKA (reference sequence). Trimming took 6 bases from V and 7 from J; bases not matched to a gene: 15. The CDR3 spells CSARQGLGTGEQYF. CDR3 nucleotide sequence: TGCAGTGCGAGACAGGGCTTGGGCACGGGAGAGCAGTACTTC.

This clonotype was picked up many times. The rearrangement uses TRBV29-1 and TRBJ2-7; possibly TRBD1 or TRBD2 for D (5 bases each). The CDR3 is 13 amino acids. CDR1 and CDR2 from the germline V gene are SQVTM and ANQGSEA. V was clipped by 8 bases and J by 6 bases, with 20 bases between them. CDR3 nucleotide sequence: TGCAGCATCCCCGGGACCCCCTGGGGCGAGCAGTACTTC. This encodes CSIPGTPWGEQYF.

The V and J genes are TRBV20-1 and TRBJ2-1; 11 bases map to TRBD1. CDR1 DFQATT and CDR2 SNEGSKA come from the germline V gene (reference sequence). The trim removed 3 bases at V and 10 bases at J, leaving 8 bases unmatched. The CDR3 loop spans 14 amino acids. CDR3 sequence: CSASRDRGIGEQFF. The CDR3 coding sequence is TGCAGTGCTAGTCGGGACAGGGGGATTGGAGAGCAGTTCTTC.

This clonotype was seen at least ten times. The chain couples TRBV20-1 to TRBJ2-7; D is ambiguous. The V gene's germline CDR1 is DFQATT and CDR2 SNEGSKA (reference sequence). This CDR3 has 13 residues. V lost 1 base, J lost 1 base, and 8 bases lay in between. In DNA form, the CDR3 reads TGCAGTGCTAGAGGAAGGAGTTCCTACGAGCAGTACTTC. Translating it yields CSARGRSSYEQYF.

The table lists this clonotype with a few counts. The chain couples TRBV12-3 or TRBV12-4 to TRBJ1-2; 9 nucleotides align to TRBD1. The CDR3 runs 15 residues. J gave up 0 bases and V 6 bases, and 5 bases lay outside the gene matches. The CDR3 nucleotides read TGTGCCAGCAGCTGGGACAGGGAGCCTAACTATGGCTACACCTTC. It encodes CASSWDREPNYGYTF.